This TCR beta chain was identified during a study of shared clonotypes between healthy human individuals. This CDR3 has 12 residues. V shed 3 bases and J shed 5 bases, with 11 bases lying between them. CDR1 is GTSNPN and CDR2 is SVGIG in the germline V gene (reference sequence). The study enrolled healthy HIV-negative adults without recent acute infections or vaccinations as donors. Running of the assay took place at deep level. The table came from immunoSEQ multiplex PCR; TCRdb's copy has only in-frame clones and leaves some out. The table includes about 2.4 million clones, roughly 92% detected once.

Specimen: naive CD4+ T cells sorted from blood. Stated subset: CD45RA+ positively selected. V usage is TRBV30 and J usage is TRBJ2-7; no firm D call. This sequence originates from a man aged 18-30 years in good health. The CDR3 DNA reads TGTGCCTGGAGGACGAAAAACCACGAGCAGTACTTC. It is translated as CAWRTKNHEQYF.